A single sample gave rise to the 11 T cell receptor beta chains below, sequenced in a study of response to subunit inactivated influenza vaccine. TCRdb passed the RT-PCR reads through MiXCR, listing each CDR3 protein once. The table has about 610,000 distinct CDR3 sequences, around 13% seen once. The sample here was PBMCs from blood, taken 12 days after vaccination. The receptors originated from a man aged 50-60 years who received an inactivated influenza vaccine.

This clonotype was seen ten or more times. The V call is TRBV7-8, the J call TRBJ1-2; TRBD1 matches at 7 bases. V gave up 5 bases and J gave up 2 bases; unmatched junction bases: 2. Per the germline V gene, CDR1 is SGHVS and CDR2 is FQNEAQ. CDR3 size: 13 residues. Here the CDR3 DNA reads TGTGCCAGCAGCATGACAGGGAACTATGGCTACACCTTC. It is translated as CASSMTGNYGYTF. Filled out from reference TRBV7-8 and TRBJ1-2, the complete variable domain reads GAGVSQSPRYKVAKRGQDVALRCDPISGHVSLFWYQQALGQGPEFLTYFQNEAQLDKSGLPSDRFFAERPEGSVSTLKIQRTQQEDSAVYLCASSMTGNYGYTFGSGTRLTVV.

This clonotype has a handful of counts. The chain is built from TRBV20-1 and TRBJ2-3; a possible D gene is TRBD2 (5 bases). Germline CDR1 is DFQATT and CDR2 is SNEGSKA (reference sequence). The ends were cut back, 5 bases at V and 0 bases at J, with 12 bases in the middle. This CDR3 has 14 residues. CDR3 sequence reads: CSAALGGSTDTQYF. The CDR3 DNA follows: TGCAGTGCTGCCCTGGGCGGGAGCACAGATACGCAGTATTTT.

This clonotype was counted many times. This chain connects TRBV7-2 to TRBJ2-2; D might be TRBD1 (6 bases). In germline, CDR1 is SGHTA, CDR2 FQGNSA. Trimming removed 4 bases at V and 9 bases at J, with 15 bases between. CDR3 length: 14 amino acids. The CDR3, as DNA: TGTGCCAGCAGCTCACCGACAGGTTCCCGGGAGCTGTTTTTT. Translation: CASSSPTGSRELFF. Using reference TRBV7-2 and TRBJ2-2 for the parts outside the CDR3, the full variable domain is GAGVSQSPSNKVTEKGKDVELRCDPISGHTALYWYRQSLGQGLEFLIYFQGNSAPDKSGLPSDRFSAERTGGSVSTLTIQRTQQEDSAVYLCASSSPTGSRELFFGEGSRLTVL.

Of note for this clonotype: It may be a read error: a sequence one base away is much more abundant. V and J are TRBV7-2 and TRBJ2-7, with a weak D call TRBD2 (6 bases). Germline loops: CDR1 SGHTA, CDR2 FQGNSA. There are 14 residues in the CDR3. The CDR3 DNA reads TGTGTCAGCAGCCTCCGGGACTCTAGATACGAGCAGTACTTC. Translation gives CVSSLRDSRYEQYF.

This clonotype was recorded a few times. V and J are TRBV9 and TRBJ2-3, with TRBD2 as a possible D gene (6 bases). Germline CDR1 and CDR2: SGDLS and YYNGEE. V lost 3 bases to trimming and J lost 3 bases, with 11 bases between them. This CDR3 has 14 amino acids. CDR3 bases: TGTGCCAGCAGCGCGGGACTCATAACAGATACGCAGTATTTT. This sequence encodes CASSAGLITDTQYF.

This clonotype was observed a handful of times. The J gene is TRBJ2-7, the V gene TRBV7-2; 7 positions agree with TRBD2. V dropped 3 bases and J dropped 4; count of bases not matched to a gene: 6. Looked up from germline, CDR1 is SGHTA and CDR2 is FQGNSA. The CDR3 loop spans 14 amino acids. The chain's CDR3 is CASSFGGGRYEQYF. The CDR3 DNA sequence: TGTGCCAGCAGCTTTGGCGGGGGTCGGTACGAGCAGTACTTC.

The J gene is TRBJ2-2, the V gene TRBV20-1, with 8 bases that match TRBD2. There are 15 residues in the CDR3. The V segment lost 1 base and the J segment 6 bases; nucleotides outside the gene matches: 7. The germline V gene encodes CDR1 DFQATT and CDR2 SNEGSKA (reference sequence). For the CDR3, the DNA is TGCAGTGCTAGAGGGCGGGGGGCCTACTCCGGGGAGCTGTTTTTT. This translates into CSARGRGAYSGELFF.

There are a few counts of this clonotype. The rearrangement uses TRBV28 and TRBJ2-7; 8 nucleotides align to TRBD1. The CDR3 extends over 15 amino acids. Trimming took 6 bases from V and 2 from J; bases not matched to a gene: 9. CDR1 is MDHEN, CDR2 SYDVKM, per germline. The CDR3: CASSNYWDRPYEQYF. The CDR3 nucleotides read TGTGCCAGCAGCAACTACTGGGACAGGCCCTACGAGCAGTACTTC.

This clonotype turned up a few times. The chain recombines TRBV20-1 with TRBJ2-7; D gene ambiguous. The CDR3 spans 14 residues. V was cut by 2 bases and J by 3 bases, with 14 bases left in between. The germline V gene encodes CDR1 DFQATT and CDR2 SNEGSKA (reference sequence). For the CDR3, the DNA is TGCAGTGCTAGATCCCGATTACTGAACTACGAGCAGTACTTC. It is translated as CSARSRLLNYEQYF.

The chain joins TRBV7-2 to TRBJ2-3; D gene uncertain. V was cut by 1 base and J by 4 bases, with 9 bases left in between. The CDR3 totals 14 residues. CDR1 SGHTA and CDR2 FQGNSA come from the germline V gene. CDR3 in DNA: TGTGCCAGCAGCTTAGACTCCTTGGCAGATACGCAGTATTTT. Its protein is CASSLDSLADTQYF.

This clonotype has only a few counts. The J gene is TRBJ2-7, the V gene TRBV6-2 or TRBV6-3; perhaps D is TRBD1 or TRBD2 (5 bases each). V dropped 5 bases and J dropped 5 bases, with 19 bases sitting between them. Germline lookup yields CDR1 MNHEY and CDR2 SVGEGT. The CDR3 contains 15 residues. The CDR3 reads CASSRYRDPPDEQYF. The CDR3 DNA is TGTGCCAGCAGTAGATACCGGGACCCGCCCGACGAGCAGTACTTC.